This T cell receptor beta chain emerged from a study of cytomegalovirus exposure and HLA in healthy donors. Both 60 Vbeta primers and 13 Jbeta primers went into the PCR. TCRdb keeps only in-frame clones here, not all; method: immunoSEQ multiplex PCR. The table shows 95,000 to 100,000 clones, with 60% to 80% occurring only once. Germline V gene sequence: CDR1 MNHNY, CDR2 SVGAGI (reference sequence). The CDR3 spans 12 amino acids, including both terminal residues. This clone was found once. Given the absence of the conserved phenylalanine or tryptophan at the CDR3 end, a read error is likely. No DNA is shown, since the ends of the CDR3 on it are uncertain; the CDR3 is the one TCRdb lists.

The clonotype originates from a man aged 35 to 55 in good health and CMV-seronegative. The specimen was PBMCs. The rearrangement links TRBV6-6 to TRBJ1-4. CDR3 region: CASSQGGEPHFG.